This is a list of T cell receptor beta chains from one sample in a study of blood T cells in healthy people across ages. MiXCR, run by TCRdb on the 5' RACE reads, gives a single entry per CDR3 protein. The table includes around 850,000 distinct CDR3 sequences, about 34% detected once. Sequenced: blood. These receptors came from a man aged 18 to 29 in good health. Each CDR3 is given with its conserved first and last residue. D genes are given only for firm matches. Where a row states a size, it is once, few, many or the class of an expanded clone; other rows omit it.

V gene: TRBV19
D gene: NA
clone size: few
J gene: TRBJ1-6
CDR3 protein: CASHYPQSVFHSPLHF
CDR3 DNA: TGTGCCAGCCACTATCCCCAGTCCGTATTCCATTCACCCCTCCACTTT

V gene: TRBV7-9
D gene: TRBD1
clone size: NA
J gene: TRBJ2-5
CDR3 protein: CASSRPQDRGEAQYF
CDR3 DNA: TGTGCCAGCAGCAGGCCCCAGGACAGGGGTGAGGCCCAGTACTTC

V gene: TRBV4-2
D gene: TRBD2
clone size: NA
J gene: TRBJ2-5
CDR3 protein: CASSPEAGITYQETQYF
CDR3 DNA: TGTGCCAGCAGCCCGGAAGCGGGGATAACCTACCAAGAGACCCAGTACTTC

V gene: TRBV29-1
D gene: TRBD2
clone size: NA
J gene: TRBJ2-5
CDR3 protein: CSTQAGVNNEQYF
CDR3 DNA: TGCAGCACCCAGGCGGGGGTCAACAATGAGCAGTACTTC

V gene: TRBV7-3
D gene: NA
clone size: few
J gene: TRBJ1-1
CDR3 protein: CASSSLTGTNTEAFF
CDR3 DNA: TGTGCCAGCAGCTCCCTCACGGGGACGAACACTGAAGCTTTCTTT

V gene: TRBV7-6
D gene: TRBD2
clone size: NA
J gene: TRBJ2-1
CDR3 protein: CASSLSSGDSYEQFF
CDR3 DNA: TGTGCCAGCAGCTTATCTAGCGGGGACTCCTACGAGCAGTTCTTC

V gene: TRBV20-1
D gene: TRBD2
clone size: NA
J gene: TRBJ2-1
CDR3 protein: CSARESSGRVGNEQFF
CDR3 DNA: TGCAGTGCTAGAGAATCTAGCGGGAGGGTAGGAAATGAGCAGTTCTTC

V gene: TRBV3-1
D gene: TRBD2
clone size: few
J gene: TRBJ2-3
CDR3 protein: CASSQDMVAGYTQYF
CDR3 DNA: TGTGCCAGCAGCCAAGATATGGTAGCGGGGTATACGCAGTATTTT

V gene: TRBV5-4
D gene: TRBD2
clone size: few
J gene: TRBJ2-7
CDR3 protein: CASRLAGSYEQYF
CDR3 DNA: TGTGCCAGCCGACTAGCGGGGTCCTACGAGCAGTACTTC

V gene: TRBV9
D gene: TRBD1
clone size: NA
J gene: TRBJ1-2
CDR3 protein: CASSVAGTGGFGYTF
CDR3 DNA: TGTGCCAGCAGCGTAGCTGGGACAGGGGGCTTTGGCTACACCTTC

V gene: TRBV5-1
D gene: TRBD1
clone size: many
J gene: TRBJ2-5
CDR3 protein: CASSEGQGETQYF
CDR3 DNA: TGCGCCAGCAGCGAGGGACAGGGAGAGACCCAGTACTTC

V gene: TRBV15
D gene: NA
clone size: few
J gene: TRBJ2-3
CDR3 protein: CATSLARGGDTQYF
CDR3 DNA: TGTGCCACCAGCCTGGCCCGGGGTGGAGATACGCAGTATTTT

V gene: TRBV5-1
D gene: TRBD1
clone size: many
J gene: TRBJ2-5
CDR3 protein: CASSSTGAGETQYF
CDR3 DNA: TGCGCCAGCAGTTCTACAGGGGCGGGAGAGACCCAGTACTTC

V gene: TRBV4-1
D gene: TRBD2
clone size: few
J gene: TRBJ2-1
CDR3 protein: CASSQERGLVEGNEQFF
CDR3 DNA: TGCGCCAGCAGCCAAGAAAGGGGACTAGTAGAGGGCAATGAGCAGTTCTTC

V gene: TRBV30
D gene: NA
clone size: NA
J gene: TRBJ1-5
CDR3 protein: CAGDTGAQPQHF
CDR3 DNA: TGTGCCGGGGATACAGGTGCCCAGCCCCAGCATTTT

V gene: TRBV20-1
D gene: NA
clone size: NA
J gene: TRBJ1-1
CDR3 protein: CSAPGDPNTEAFF
CDR3 DNA: TGCAGTGCTCCGGGGGACCCGAACACTGAAGCTTTCTTT

V gene: TRBV9
D gene: NA
clone size: many
J gene: TRBJ2-7
CDR3 protein: CASSVEPGKYEQYF
CDR3 DNA: TGTGCCAGCAGCGTAGAGCCAGGCAAGTACGAGCAGTACTTC

V gene: TRBV9
D gene: TRBD2
clone size: NA
J gene: TRBJ2-1
CDR3 protein: CASGPSGGATNEQFF
CDR3 DNA: TGTGCCAGCGGCCCTAGCGGGGGGGCAACGAATGAGCAGTTCTTC

V gene: TRBV6-6
D gene: NA
clone size: NA
J gene: TRBJ2-7
CDR3 protein: CASSRRTQHNEQYF
CDR3 DNA: TGTGCCAGCAGTCGCCGGACGCAGCACAACGAGCAGTACTTC

V gene: TRBV2
D gene: TRBD1
clone size: NA
J gene: TRBJ1-2
CDR3 protein: CASGQGAWGDYGYTF
CDR3 DNA: TGTGCCAGCGGACAGGGGGCTTGGGGGGACTATGGCTACACCTTC

V gene: TRBV4-1
D gene: TRBD1
clone size: NA
J gene: TRBJ2-7
CDR3 protein: CASSQIYNRGLFYEQYF
CDR3 DNA: TGCGCCAGCAGCCAGATATATAACAGGGGGCTCTTCTACGAGCAGTACTTC

V gene: TRBV7-9
D gene: NA
clone size: many
J gene: TRBJ2-3
CDR3 protein: CASSLTRSDTQYF
CDR3 DNA: TGTGCCAGCAGCTTAACGAGGTCAGATACGCAGTATTTT

V gene: TRBV20-1
D gene: TRBD2
clone size: few
J gene: TRBJ2-7
CDR3 protein: CSASGTSGGPSSYEQYF
CDR3 DNA: TGCAGTGCTAGTGGGACTAGCGGGGGGCCAAGCTCCTACGAGCAGTACTTC

V gene: TRBV10-3
D gene: NA
clone size: NA
J gene: TRBJ1-6
CDR3 protein: CAISEQYNSPLHF
CDR3 DNA: TGTGCCATCAGTGAGCAATATAATTCACCCCTCCACTTT

V gene: TRBV3-1
D gene: NA
clone size: NA
J gene: TRBJ1-2
CDR3 protein: CASSPRASGGYTF
CDR3 DNA: TGTGCCAGCAGCCCCCGGGCTTCAGGTGGCTACACCTTC

V gene: TRBV3-1
D gene: NA
clone size: many
J gene: TRBJ2-5
CDR3 protein: CASSQDVAGTFQETQYF
CDR3 DNA: TGTGCCAGCAGCCAAGATGTGGCAGGGACTTTCCAAGAGACCCAGTACTTC

V gene: TRBV5-1
D gene: TRBD1
clone size: NA
J gene: TRBJ1-1
CDR3 protein: CASSSTGGAQTEAFF
CDR3 DNA: TGCGCCAGCAGCTCCACAGGGGGCGCGCAAACTGAAGCTTTCTTT

V gene: TRBV20-1
D gene: NA
clone size: NA
J gene: TRBJ1-1
CDR3 protein: CSARDYLELNTEAFF
CDR3 DNA: TGCAGTGCTAGAGACTACTTAGAGTTGAACACTGAAGCTTTCTTT

V gene: TRBV25-1
D gene: NA
clone size: NA
J gene: TRBJ1-2
CDR3 protein: CASSEGGRANYGYTF
CDR3 DNA: TGTGCCAGCAGTGAAGGGGGACGGGCAAACTATGGCTACACCTTC

V gene: TRBV20-1
D gene: NA
clone size: few
J gene: TRBJ2-7
CDR3 protein: CSANRVTYEQYF
CDR3 DNA: TGCAGTGCTAACAGGGTAACCTACGAGCAGTACTTC